This TCR beta chain emerged from a study of blood T cell repertoires in COVID-19. The overall study: PBMCs, B-cell-depleted T cells, or T cells provided the cDNA or gDNA that made up the material.

This clone was found once. Method: immunoSEQ multiplex PCR; TCRdb's copy keeps in-frame clones and lacks some. The top ten hold about 1.2% of the sample, which has about 300,000 clones, over 70% seen once. The CDR3 extends over 14 amino acids. Germline V gene sequence: CDR1 SNHLY, CDR2 FYNNEI. The trim removed 4 bases at V and 8 bases at J, leaving 7 bases unmatched. Material: peripheral blood. The clonotype was recovered from a woman aged 45-65 years with acute or convalescent COVID-19. V gene TRBV2 combines with J gene TRBJ1-2, with 10 nucleotides matching TRBD1. The CDR3 here is CASSGTGGLEGYTF. DNA of the CDR3: TGTGCCAGCAGTGGGACAGGGGGTCTTGAAGGCTACACCTTC.